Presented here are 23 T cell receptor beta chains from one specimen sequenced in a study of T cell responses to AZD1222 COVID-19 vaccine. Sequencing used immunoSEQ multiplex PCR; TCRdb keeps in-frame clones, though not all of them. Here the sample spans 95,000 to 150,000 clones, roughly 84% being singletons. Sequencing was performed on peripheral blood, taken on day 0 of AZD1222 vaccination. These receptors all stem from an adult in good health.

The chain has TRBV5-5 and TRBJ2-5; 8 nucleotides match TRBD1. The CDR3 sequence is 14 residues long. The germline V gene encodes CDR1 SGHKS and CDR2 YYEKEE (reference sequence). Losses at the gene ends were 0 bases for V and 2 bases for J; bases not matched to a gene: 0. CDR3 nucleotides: TGTGCCAGCAGCTTGGGACAGGGGCAAGAGACCCAGTACTTC. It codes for CASSLGQGQETQYF.

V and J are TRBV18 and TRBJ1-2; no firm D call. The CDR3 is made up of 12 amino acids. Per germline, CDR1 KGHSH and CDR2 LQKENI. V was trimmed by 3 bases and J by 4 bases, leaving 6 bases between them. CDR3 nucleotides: TGTGCCAGCTCACCGTACAGCTATGGCTACACCTTC. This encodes CASSPYSYGYTF.

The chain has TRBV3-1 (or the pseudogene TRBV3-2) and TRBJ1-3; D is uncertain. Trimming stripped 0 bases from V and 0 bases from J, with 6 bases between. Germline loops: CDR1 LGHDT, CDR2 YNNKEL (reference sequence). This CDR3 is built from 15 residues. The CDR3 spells CASSQDTYSGNTIYF. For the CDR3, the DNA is TGTGCCAGCAGCCAAGATACCTACTCTGGAAACACCATATATTTT.

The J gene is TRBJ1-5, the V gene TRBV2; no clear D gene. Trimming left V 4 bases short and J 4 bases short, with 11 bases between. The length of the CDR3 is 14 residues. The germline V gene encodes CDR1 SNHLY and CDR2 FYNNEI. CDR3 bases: TGTGCCAGCAGTGCCTTGGTCGGGAATCAGCCCCAGCATTTT. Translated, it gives CASSALVGNQPQHF.

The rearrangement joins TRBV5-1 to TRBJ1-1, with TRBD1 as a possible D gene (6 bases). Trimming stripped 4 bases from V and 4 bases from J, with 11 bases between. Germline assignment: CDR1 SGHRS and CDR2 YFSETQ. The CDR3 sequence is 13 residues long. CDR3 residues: CASSIGGVTEAFF. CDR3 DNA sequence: TGCGCCAGCAGCATAGGGGGTGTCACTGAAGCTTTCTTT.

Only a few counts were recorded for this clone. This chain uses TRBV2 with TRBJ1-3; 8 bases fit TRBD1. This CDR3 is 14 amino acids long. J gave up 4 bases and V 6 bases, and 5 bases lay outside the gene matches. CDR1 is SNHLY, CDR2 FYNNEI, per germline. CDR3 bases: TGTGCCAGCAGCTTACAGGGGGGAGGAAACACCATATATTTT. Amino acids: CASSLQGGGNTIYF.

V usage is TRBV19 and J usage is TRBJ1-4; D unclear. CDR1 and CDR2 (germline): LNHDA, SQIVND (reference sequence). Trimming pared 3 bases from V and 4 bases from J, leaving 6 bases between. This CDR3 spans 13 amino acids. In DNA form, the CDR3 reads TGTGCCAGTAGTATTCAGCTTAATGAAAAACTGTTTTTT. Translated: CASSIQLNEKLFF.

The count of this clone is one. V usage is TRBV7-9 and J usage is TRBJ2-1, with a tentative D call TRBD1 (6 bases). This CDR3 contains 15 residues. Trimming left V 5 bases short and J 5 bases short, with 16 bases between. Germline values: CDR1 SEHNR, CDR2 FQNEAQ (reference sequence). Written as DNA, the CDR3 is TGTGCCAGCAGCCCTCCCTGGGGGCAAAACAATGAGCAGTTCTTC. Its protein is CASSPPWGQNNEQFF.

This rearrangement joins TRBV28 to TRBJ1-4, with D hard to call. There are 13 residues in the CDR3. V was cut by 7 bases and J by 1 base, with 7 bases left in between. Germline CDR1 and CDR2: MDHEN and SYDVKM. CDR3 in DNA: TGTGCCAGCATGGGAGTAACTAATGAAAAACTGTTTTTT. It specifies CASMGVTNEKLFF.

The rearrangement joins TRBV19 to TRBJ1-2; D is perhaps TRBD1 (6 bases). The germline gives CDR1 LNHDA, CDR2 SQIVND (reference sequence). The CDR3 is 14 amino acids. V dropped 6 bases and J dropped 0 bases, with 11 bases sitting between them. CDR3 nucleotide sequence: TGTGCCAGTAGAGCTTCAGGGGCTAACTATGGCTACACCTTC. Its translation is CASRASGANYGYTF.

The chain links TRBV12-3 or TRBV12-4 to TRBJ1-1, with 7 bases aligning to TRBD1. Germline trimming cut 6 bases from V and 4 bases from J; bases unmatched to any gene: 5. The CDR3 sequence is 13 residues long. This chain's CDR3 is CASSHRGGTEAFF. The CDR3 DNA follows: TGTGCCAGCAGCCACAGGGGAGGCACTGAAGCTTTCTTT.

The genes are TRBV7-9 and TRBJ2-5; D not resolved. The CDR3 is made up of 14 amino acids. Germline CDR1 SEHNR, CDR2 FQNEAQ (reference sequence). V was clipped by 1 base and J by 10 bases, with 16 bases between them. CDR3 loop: CASSLGSPTEDQYF. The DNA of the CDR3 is TGTGCCAGCAGCTTAGGTAGCCCAACGGAAGACCAGTACTTC.

This chain's CDR3 is CASSARRESPLHF. CDR3 in DNA: TGTGCCAGCAGCGCTCGCCGGGAGTCACCCCTCCACTTT. The chain has TRBV7-2 and TRBJ1-6; D is unresolved. CDR1 SGHTA and CDR2 FQGNSA come from the germline V gene. The CDR3 extends over 13 amino acids. The germline V and J ends were trimmed by 5 bases and 10 bases, with 12 bases remaining between them.

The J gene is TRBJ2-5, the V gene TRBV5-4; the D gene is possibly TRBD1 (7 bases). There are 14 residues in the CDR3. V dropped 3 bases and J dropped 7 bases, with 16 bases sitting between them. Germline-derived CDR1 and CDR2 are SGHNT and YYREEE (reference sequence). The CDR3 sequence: CASSWGDSDSTQYF. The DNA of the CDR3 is TGTGCCAGCAGCTGGGGGGACAGTGATTCGACCCAGTACTTC.

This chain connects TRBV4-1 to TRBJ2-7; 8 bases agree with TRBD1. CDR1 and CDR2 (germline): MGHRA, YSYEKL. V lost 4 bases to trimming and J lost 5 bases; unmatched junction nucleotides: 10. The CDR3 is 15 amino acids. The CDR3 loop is CASSPTTGDLHEQYF. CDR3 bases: TGCGCCAGCAGCCCCACGACAGGGGACCTCCACGAGCAGTACTTC.

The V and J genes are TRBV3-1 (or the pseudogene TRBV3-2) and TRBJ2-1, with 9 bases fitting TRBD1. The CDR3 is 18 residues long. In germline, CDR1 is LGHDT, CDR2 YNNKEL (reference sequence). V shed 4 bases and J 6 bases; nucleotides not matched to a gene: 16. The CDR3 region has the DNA TGTGCCAGCAGCCTACTATGTTGGGGGACAGGGCGTTGCAATGAGCAGTTCTTC. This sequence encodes CASSLLCWGTGRCNEQFF.

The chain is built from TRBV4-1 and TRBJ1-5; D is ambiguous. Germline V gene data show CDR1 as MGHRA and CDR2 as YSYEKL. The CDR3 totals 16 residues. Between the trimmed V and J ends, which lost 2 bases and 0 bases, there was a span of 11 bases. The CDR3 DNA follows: TGCGCCAGCAGCCAATCGACGGAGAATAGCAATCAGCCCCAGCATTTT. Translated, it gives CASSQSTENSNQPQHF.

The CDR3 loop is CASSSGGGFSQPQHF. In DNA form, the CDR3 reads TGTGCCAGCAGCTCGGGTGGGGGTTTTTCTCAGCCCCAGCATTTT. The V and J genes are TRBV5-6 and TRBJ1-5; possibly TRBD1 for D (5 bases). CDR1 is SGHDT, CDR2 YYEEEE, per germline. V was clipped by 3 bases and J by 6 bases, with 16 bases between them. This CDR3 is 15 amino acids long.

The CDR3 here is CASSDEGTYEQYF. CDR3 DNA: TGTGCCAGCAGTGATGAGGGGACCTACGAGCAGTACTTC. This rearrangement joins TRBV6-1 to TRBJ2-7, with D perhaps assigned TRBD1 or TRBD2 (5 bases each). CDR1 is MNHNS and CDR2 is SASEGT in the germline V gene. The CDR3 has 13 residues. V was pared by 3 bases and J by 2 bases, with 8 bases between.

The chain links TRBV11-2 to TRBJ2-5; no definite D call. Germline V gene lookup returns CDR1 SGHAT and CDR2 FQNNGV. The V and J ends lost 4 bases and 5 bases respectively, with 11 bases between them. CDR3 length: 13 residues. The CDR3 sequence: CASSWDTGETQYF. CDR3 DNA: TGTGCCAGCAGCTGGGATACCGGCGAGACCCAGTACTTC. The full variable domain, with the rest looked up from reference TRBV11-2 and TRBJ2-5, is EAGVAQSPRYKIIEKRQSVAFWCNPISGHATLYWYQQILGQGPKLLIQFQNNGVVDDSQLPKDRFSAERLKGVDSTLKIQPAKLEDSAVYLCASSWDTGETQYFGPGTRLLVL.

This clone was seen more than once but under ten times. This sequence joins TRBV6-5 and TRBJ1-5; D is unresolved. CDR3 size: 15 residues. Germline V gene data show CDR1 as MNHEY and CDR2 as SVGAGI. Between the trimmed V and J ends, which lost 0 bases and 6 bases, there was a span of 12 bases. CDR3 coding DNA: TGTGCCAGCAGTTACTCCGGCCTAGTCGGTCAGCCCCAGCATTTT. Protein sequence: CASSYSGLVGQPQHF.

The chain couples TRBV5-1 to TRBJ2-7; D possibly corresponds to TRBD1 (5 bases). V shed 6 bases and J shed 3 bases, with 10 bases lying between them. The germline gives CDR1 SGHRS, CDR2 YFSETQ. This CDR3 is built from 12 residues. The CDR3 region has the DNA TGCGCCAGCATCTCCGACAGCTACGAGCAGTACTTC. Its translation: CASISDSYEQYF.

CDR3 nucleotides: TGTGCCAGCAGCGCGGGGACTTACCAAGAGACCCAGTACTTC. Amino acids: CASSAGTYQETQYF. This chain links TRBV5-4 with TRBJ2-5; D is perhaps TRBD2 (6 bases). V lost 4 bases, J lost 0 bases, and 10 bases lay in between. The CDR3 covers 14 residues. The germline CDR1 and CDR2 sequences are SGHNT and YYREEE (reference sequence). Combining the CDR3 with reference TRBV5-4 and TRBJ2-5 gives the whole variable domain ETGVTQSPTHLIKTRGQQVTLRCSSQSGHNTVSWYQQALGQGPQFIFQYYREEENGRGNFPPRFSGLQFPNYSSELNVNALELDDSALYLCASSAGTYQETQYFGPGTRLLVL.